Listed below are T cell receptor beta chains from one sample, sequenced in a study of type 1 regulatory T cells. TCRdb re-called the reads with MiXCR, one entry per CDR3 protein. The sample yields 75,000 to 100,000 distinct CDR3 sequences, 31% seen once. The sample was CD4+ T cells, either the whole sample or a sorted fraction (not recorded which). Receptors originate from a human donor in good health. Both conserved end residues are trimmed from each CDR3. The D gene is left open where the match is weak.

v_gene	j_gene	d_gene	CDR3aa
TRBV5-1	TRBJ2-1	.	ASSDRPRRAPNEQF
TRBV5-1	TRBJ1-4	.	ASSLEAGGAGNEKLF
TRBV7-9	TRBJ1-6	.	ASSITNRSSVEGYNSPLH
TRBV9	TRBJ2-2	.	ASSVGTLSSGELF
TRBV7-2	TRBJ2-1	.	ASSFQTGVEQF
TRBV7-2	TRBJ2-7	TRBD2	ASSSPRLAGGYEQY
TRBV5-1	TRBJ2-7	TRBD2	ASSLGLAAAEQY
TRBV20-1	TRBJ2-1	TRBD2	SAREGGYNEQF
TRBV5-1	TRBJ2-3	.	ASSPLAADTQY
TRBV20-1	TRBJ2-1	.	SAWTARDGNEQF
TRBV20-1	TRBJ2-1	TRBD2	SARSPSGRDEQF
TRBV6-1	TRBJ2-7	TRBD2	ASSVEAGGALGQY
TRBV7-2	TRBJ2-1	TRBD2	ASSSRLAGTSEQF
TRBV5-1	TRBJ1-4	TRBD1	ASSFGGTGGEKLF
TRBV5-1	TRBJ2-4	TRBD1	ASSVTGTENIQY
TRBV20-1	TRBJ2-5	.	SAWGDSRETQY
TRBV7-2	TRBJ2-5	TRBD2	ASSLVKTSGTSLETQY
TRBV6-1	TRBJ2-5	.	ASGPRWGETQY
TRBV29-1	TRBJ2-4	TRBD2	SVTRGGDGAKNIQY
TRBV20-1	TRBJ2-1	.	SARNPGANNEQF
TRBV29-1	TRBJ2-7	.	SVEKGRANEQY
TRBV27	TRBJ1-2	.	ASTPGFGYGYT
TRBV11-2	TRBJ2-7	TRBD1	ASSFPGQSSEQY
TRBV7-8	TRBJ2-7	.	ASSLAGGNYEQY
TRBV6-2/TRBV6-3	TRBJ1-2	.	ASSSSGENYGYT
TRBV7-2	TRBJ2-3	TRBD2	ASSLAVAGVVTDMQY
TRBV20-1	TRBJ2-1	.	SARDPDEQF
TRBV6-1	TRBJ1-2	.	ASSEAGFNYGYT
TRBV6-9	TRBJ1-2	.	ASSYSLRRETNYGYT
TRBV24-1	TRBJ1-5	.	ATSDGRPRYSAQH
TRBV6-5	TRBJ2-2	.	ASRGLAHGTGELF
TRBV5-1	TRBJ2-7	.	ASSLAGNSGEQY
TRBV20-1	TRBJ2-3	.	SARDQRSTDTQY
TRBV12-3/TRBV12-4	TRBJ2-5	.	ASSSYREETQY
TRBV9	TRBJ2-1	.	ASSGPGAYNEQF
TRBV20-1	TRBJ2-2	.	SANGQTGELF
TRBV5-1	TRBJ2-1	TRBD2	ASSLMTSGSIGEQF
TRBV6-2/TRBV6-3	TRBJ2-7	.	ASSYRADYEQY
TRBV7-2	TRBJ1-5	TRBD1	ASSSGTVFQPQH
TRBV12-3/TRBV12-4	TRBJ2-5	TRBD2	ASTRLSGLAGAETQY
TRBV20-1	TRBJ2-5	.	SADRGMRETQY
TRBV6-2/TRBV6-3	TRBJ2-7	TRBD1	ASRGQVYEQY
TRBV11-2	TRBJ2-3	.	ASDITGLGTDTQY
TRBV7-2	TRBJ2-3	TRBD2	ASSHSGRARSTDTQY
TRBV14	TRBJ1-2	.	ASSPGGGNYGYT
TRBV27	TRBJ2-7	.	ASSLKGTGEQY
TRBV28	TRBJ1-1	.	ASSSQGAEAF
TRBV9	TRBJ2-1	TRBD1	ASSPTTGGEQF
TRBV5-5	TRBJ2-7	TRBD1	ASSGWTGAEQY
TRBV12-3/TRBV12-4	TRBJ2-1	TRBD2	ASSGTSGSGNEQF
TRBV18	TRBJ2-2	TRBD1	ASSLDRAGTGELF
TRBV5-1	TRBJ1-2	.	ASSLASGRPNYGYT